Below, one TCR beta chain is given with its context. The antigen is not known. Primers: 60 Vbeta forward and 13 Jbeta reverse. The repertoire was sequenced with immunoSEQ multiplex PCR; TCRdb's copy has only in-frame clones and lacks some. The data hold tens of thousands of clones, with 73% observed a single time. This entry comes from a study of cytomegalovirus exposure and HLA in healthy donors. On the study more broadly: A preliminary data release comprised 80 million to 95 million unique TCRs obtained from HLA-typed donors.

This CDR3 contains 18 residues. Germline trimming cut 2 bases from V and 4 bases from J; bases unmatched to any gene: 13. Germline CDR1 SGHTA, CDR2 FQGTGA. General study findings and limits: Reports credit the classifier with highly specific, highly sensitive diagnosis of cytomegalovirus status. Only CMV serostatus was available as immune exposure information. In a later analysis, 16,951 TCR beta sequences were associated with HLA alleles at 0.05 false discovery rate.

The V gene is TRBV7-3, the J gene TRBJ2-5, with 10 bases aligning to TRBD1. Sequencing used PBMCs. This clonotype originated in a man between 50 and 59 years old in good health and CMV-seronegative. CDR3 in DNA: TGTGCCAGCAGCTTACGGCGTGGCGGGACAGGGGATCGAGAGACCCAGTACTTC. Its translation is CASSLRRGGTGDRETQYF.